The sequence of this T cell receptor (beta chain) was determined in a study of blood T cell repertoires in COVID-19. Across the study: The samples span acute and convalescent COVID-19 from the United States, Italy and Spain. PBMCs, B-cell-depleted T cells, or T cells were the source of the cDNA or gDNA that made up the material.

The V and J ends lost 2 bases and 3 bases respectively, with 9 bases between them. This CDR3 comprises 15 residues. CDR1 is SGDLS and CDR2 is YYNGEE in the germline V gene. Source study methods: Estimated nucleated cell counts came from reference gene primer amplification. Assay: immunoSEQ multiplex PCR; the TCRdb copy retains only in-frame clones and omits some. The V and J calls and clone size were taken over from that table, and D and trimming were inferred from the DNA. The data hold fewer than 350,000 clones, with roughly 87% observed a single time. Sequenced material: peripheral blood. The gene calls are TRBV9 and TRBJ1-6; no definite D call. This receptor was taken from a man between 18 and 35 years old with active or convalescent COVID-19. CDR3 sequence reads: CASSVRENYNSPLHF. The DNA of the CDR3 is TGTGCCAGCAGCGTTCGGGAGAACTATAATTCACCCCTCCACTTT.